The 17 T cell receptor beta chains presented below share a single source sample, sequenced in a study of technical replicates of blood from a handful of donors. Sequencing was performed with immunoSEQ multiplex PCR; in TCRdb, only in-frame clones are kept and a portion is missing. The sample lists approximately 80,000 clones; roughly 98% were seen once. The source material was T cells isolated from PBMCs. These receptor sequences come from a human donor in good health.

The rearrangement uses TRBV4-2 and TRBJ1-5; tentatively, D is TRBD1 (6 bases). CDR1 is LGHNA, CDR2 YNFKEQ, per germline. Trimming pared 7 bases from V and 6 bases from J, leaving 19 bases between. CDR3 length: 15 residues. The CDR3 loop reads CASTKSRGVGQPQHF. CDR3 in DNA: TGTGCCAGCACCAAGTCCAGGGGCGTGGGTCAGCCCCAGCATTTT.

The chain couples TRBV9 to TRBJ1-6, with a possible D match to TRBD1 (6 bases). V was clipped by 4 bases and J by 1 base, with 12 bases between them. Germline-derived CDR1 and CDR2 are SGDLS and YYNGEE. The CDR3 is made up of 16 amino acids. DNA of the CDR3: TGTGCCAGCAGCCCACAGGGTGTATCCTATAATTCACCCCTCCACTTT. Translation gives CASSPQGVSYNSPLHF.

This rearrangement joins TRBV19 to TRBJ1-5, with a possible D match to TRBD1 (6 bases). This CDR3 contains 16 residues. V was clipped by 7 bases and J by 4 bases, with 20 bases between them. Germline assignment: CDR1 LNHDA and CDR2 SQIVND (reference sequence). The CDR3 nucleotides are TGTGCCAGTAAGGGGGGGCCGGGGCCACCAAATCAGCCCCAGCATTTT. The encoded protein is CASKGGPGPPNQPQHF.

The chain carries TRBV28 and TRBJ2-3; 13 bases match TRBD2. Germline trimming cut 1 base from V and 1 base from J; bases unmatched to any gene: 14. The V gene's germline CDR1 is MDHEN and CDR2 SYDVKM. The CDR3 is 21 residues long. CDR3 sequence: CASSLFGLAGALNRRTDTQYF. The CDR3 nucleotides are TGTGCCAGCAGTTTATTTGGACTAGCGGGGGCCCTCAATAGACGCACAGATACGCAGTATTTT.

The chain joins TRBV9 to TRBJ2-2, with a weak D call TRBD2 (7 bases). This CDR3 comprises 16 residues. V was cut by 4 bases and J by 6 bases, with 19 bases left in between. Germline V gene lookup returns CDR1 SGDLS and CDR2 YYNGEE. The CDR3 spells CASSSVGGAGAGELFF. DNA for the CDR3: TGTGCCAGCAGCTCAGTGGGGGGGGCCGGTGCCGGGGAGCTGTTTTTT.

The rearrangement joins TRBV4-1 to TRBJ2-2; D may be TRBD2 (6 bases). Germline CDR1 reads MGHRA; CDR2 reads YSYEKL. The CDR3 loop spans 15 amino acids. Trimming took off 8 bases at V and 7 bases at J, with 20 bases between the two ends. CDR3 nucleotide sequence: TGCGCCAGCTCTAGACTAGACGGGGCGGGCGGGGAGCTGTTTTTT. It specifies CASSRLDGAGGELFF.

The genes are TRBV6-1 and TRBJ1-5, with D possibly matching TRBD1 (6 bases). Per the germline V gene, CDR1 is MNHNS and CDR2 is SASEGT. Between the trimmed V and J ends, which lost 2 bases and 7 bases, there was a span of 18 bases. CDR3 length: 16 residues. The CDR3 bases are TGTGCCAGCAGTGAATTGTTCAGGGGATTGGAACAGCCCCAGCATTTT. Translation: CASSELFRGLEQPQHF.

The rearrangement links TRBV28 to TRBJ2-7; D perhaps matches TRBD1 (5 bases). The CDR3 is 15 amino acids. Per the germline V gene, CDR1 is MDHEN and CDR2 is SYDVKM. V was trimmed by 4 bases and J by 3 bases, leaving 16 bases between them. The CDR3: CASSSFPRAHYEQYF. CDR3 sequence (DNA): TGTGCCAGCAGTTCGTTCCCCAGGGCCCACTACGAGCAGTACTTC.

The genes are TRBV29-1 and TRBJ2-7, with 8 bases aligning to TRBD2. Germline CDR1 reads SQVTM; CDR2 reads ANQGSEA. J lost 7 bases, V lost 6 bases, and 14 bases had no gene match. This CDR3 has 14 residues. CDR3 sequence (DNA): TGCAGCGTGGAGGGGCTAGCGGGTGCTTTTGAGCAGTACTTC. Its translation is CSVEGLAGAFEQYF.

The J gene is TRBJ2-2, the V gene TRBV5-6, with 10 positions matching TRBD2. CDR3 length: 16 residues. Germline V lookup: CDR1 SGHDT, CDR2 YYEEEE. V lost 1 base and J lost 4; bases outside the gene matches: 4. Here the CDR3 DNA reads TGTGCCAGCAGCTTGAGGCTAGCGGGAGTCACCGGGGAGCTGTTTTTT. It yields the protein CASSLRLAGVTGELFF.

As DNA, the CDR3 is TGTGCCAGCAGCCCCGGCTTGACAGGGCCCCAGCATTTT. This translates into CASSPGLTGPQHF. This chain joins TRBV14 and TRBJ1-5; maybe TRBD1 (6 bases). Trimming took off 4 bases at V and 9 bases at J, with 13 bases between the two ends. The CDR3 has 13 amino acids. In germline, CDR1 is SGHDN, CDR2 FVKESK.

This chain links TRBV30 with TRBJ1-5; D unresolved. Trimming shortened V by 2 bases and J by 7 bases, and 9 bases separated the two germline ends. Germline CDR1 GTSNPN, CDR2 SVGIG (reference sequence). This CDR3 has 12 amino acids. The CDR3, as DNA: TGTGCCTGGAGTCTGGAGGGCCAGCCCCAGCATTTT. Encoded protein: CAWSLEGQPQHF.

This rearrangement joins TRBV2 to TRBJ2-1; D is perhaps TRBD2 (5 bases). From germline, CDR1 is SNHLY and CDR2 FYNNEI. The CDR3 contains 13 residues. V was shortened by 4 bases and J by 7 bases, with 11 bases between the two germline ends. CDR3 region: CASSGGLTNEQFF. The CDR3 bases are TGTGCCAGCAGTGGCGGACTCACGAATGAGCAGTTCTTC. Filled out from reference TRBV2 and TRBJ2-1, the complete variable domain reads EPEVTQTPSHQVTQMGQEVILRCVPISNHLYFYWYRQILGQKVEFLVSFYNNEISEKSEIFDDQFSVERPDGSNFTLKIRSTKLEDSAMYFCASSGGLTNEQFFGPGTRLTVL.

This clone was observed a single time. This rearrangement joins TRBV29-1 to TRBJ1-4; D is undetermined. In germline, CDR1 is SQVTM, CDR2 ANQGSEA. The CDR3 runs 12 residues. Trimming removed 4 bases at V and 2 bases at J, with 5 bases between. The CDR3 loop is CSVGATNEKLFF. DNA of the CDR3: TGCAGCGTTGGGGCGACTAATGAAAAACTGTTTTTT.

CDR3 bases: TGTGCCAGCAGTATACATCCAGGGGGCTATGGCTACACCTTC. It codes for CASSIHPGGYGYTF. The V and J genes are TRBV27 and TRBJ1-2; 7 bases match TRBD1. The V gene end was trimmed by 5 bases and the J gene end by 4 bases; junction bases not matched to a gene: 7. Germline CDR1 MNHEY, CDR2 SMNVEV (reference sequence). The CDR3 length is 14 residues.

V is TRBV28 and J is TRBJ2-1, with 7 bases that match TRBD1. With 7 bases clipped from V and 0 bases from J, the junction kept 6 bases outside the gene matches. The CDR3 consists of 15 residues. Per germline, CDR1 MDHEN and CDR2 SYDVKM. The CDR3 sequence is CASIRRQGSYNEQFF. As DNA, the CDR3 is TGTGCCAGCATTCGGAGACAGGGCTCCTACAATGAGCAGTTCTTC.

The CDR3 region is CAGQGPQGNEQFF. CDR3 DNA sequence: TGTGCCGGACAGGGGCCTCAGGGAAATGAGCAGTTCTTC. This chain connects TRBV30 to TRBJ2-1; TRBD1 aligns across 9 bases. The CDR3 runs 13 residues. Germline lookup yields CDR1 GTSNPN and CDR2 SVGIG (reference sequence). With 8 bases clipped from V and 7 bases from J, the junction kept 9 bases outside the gene matches.